These T cell receptor beta chains were read from a single sample in a study of blood T cell repertoires in COVID-19. Sequencing was performed with immunoSEQ multiplex PCR; in TCRdb, only in-frame clones are kept and a portion is missing. The table lists 250,000 to 300,000 clones, more than 70% of them singletons. Sample: peripheral blood. The source is an older man with acute or convalescent COVID-19. The CDR3 runs from the conserved cysteine through the conserved F or W. The D gene is left open where the match is weak. Some rows mark clone size as missing; the rest say once, few, many or name a class of expanded clone.

>-|TRBV7-9|TRBJ2-7|TRBD2
CASSSGLMGEGQYF
TGTGCCAGCAGCTCGGGGTTGATGGGGGAGGGGCAGTACTTC
>once|TRBV28|TRBJ1-2|-
CASMVGFGHYYGYTF
TGTGCCAGCATGGTGGGTTTTGGACATTACTATGGCTACACCTTC
>-|TRBV18|TRBJ2-2|-
CASSPPGPDTGELFF
TGTGCCAGCTCCCCGCCAGGGCCAGACACCGGGGAGCTGTTTTTT
>-|TRBV2|TRBJ2-1|TRBD2
CASMGGSSYNEQFF
TGTGCCAGCATGGGCGGGAGCTCCTACAATGAGCAGTTCTTC
>once|TRBV19|TRBJ2-3|TRBD2
CASSITSGSTDTQYF
TGTGCCAGTAGTATCACTAGCGGGAGCACAGATACGCAGTATTTT
>-|TRBV5-4|TRBJ2-3|-
CASSLFGGPTDTQYF
TGTGCCAGCAGCTTGTTCGGGGGACCCACAGATACGCAGTATTTT
>-|TRBV12-3/TRBV12-4|TRBJ2-1|-
CASSYLDYNEQFF
TGTGCCAGCAGCTACCTCGATTACAATGAGCAGTTCTTC
>-|TRBV28|TRBJ2-7|TRBD1
CASRAGTESYEQYF
TGTGCCAGCAGAGCCGGGACAGAAAGCTACGAGCAGTACTTC
>many|TRBV5-1|TRBJ2-2|-
CASSFGRGTGELFF
TGCGCCAGCAGCTTCGGCAGGGGAACCGGGGAGCTGTTTTTT
>-|TRBV19|TRBJ2-7|TRBD1
CASSKAGTANYEQYF
TGTGCCAGTAGCAAAGCCGGGACAGCAAACTACGAGCAGTACTTC
>-|TRBV12-3/TRBV12-4|TRBJ1-1|-
CASSLDRAAFF
TGTGCCAGCAGTTTAGACAGGGCGGCTTTCTTT
>-|TRBV2|TRBJ1-2|-
CASSRNYGYTF
TGTGCCAGCAGCAGAAACTATGGCTACACCTTC
>-|TRBV19|TRBJ1-6|-
CASSISSGSQSPLHF
TGTGCCAGTAGTATCTCCTCGGGATCCCAGTCACCCCTCCACTTT
>-|TRBV5-1|TRBJ2-3|-
CATRAAGSTDTQYF
TGCGCCACCCGGGCGGCGGGTAGCACAGATACGCAGTATTTT
>many|TRBV19|TRBJ2-1|-
CASSRSGAGNEQFF
TGTGCCAGTAGTAGGTCAGGGGCAGGGAATGAGCAGTTCTTC
>-|TRBV6-5|TRBJ1-6|TRBD1
CASLPGTVSNSPLHF
TGTGCCAGTCTACCCGGGACAGTCTCTAATTCACCCCTCCACTTT
>once|TRBV6-5|TRBJ1-3|-
CASSDQGSIGNTIYF
TGTGCCAGCAGCGATCAGGGCTCGATTGGAAACACCATATATTTT
>-|TRBV24-1|TRBJ2-6|-
CATSDSSGVSGANVLTF
TGTGCCACCAGTGATTCGTCAGGCGTCTCTGGGGCCAACGTCCTGACTTTC
>few|TRBV7-3|TRBJ1-1|TRBD1
CASSARQGIEAFF
TGTGCCAGCAGCGCTCGACAGGGAATTGAAGCTTTCTTT
>-|TRBV24-1|TRBJ1-1|TRBD1
CATSERTGPAFF
TGTGCCACCAGTGAGAGGACAGGGCCAGCTTTCTTT
>few|TRBV19|TRBJ1-4|-
CASSRTAYNEKLFF
TGTGCCAGTAGTCGGACAGCTTATAATGAAAAACTGTTTTTT
>-|TRBV5-1|TRBJ1-6|TRBD1
CASSPRQGNSPLHF
TGCGCCAGCAGCCCTCGACAGGGGAATTCACCCCTCCACTTT
>-|TRBV12-3/TRBV12-4|TRBJ1-5|-
CASSLAPERPQHF
TGTGCCAGCAGTTTAGCGCCTGAGAGGCCCCAGCATTTT
>-|TRBV18|TRBJ1-1|-
CASSLVGGETEAFF
TGTGCCAGCTCACTGGTGGGGGGAGAGACTGAAGCTTTCTTT
>-|TRBV28|TRBJ1-6|TRBD1
CASSGGQGYLSPLHF
TGTGCCAGCAGTGGTGGACAGGGCTATCTTTCACCCCTCCACTTT
>-|TRBV3-1/TRBV3-2|TRBJ2-7|TRBD2
CASSRRSGASSYEQYF
TGTGCCAGCAGCCGGAGAAGCGGGGCGAGCTCCTACGAGCAGTACTTC
>few|TRBV6-6|TRBJ1-4|TRBD1
CASRHGQGATNEKLFF
TGTGCCAGCAGACACGGACAGGGCGCAACTAATGAAAAACTGTTTTTT
>once|TRBV27|TRBJ1-6|-
CASTSGRGGAGNSPLHF
TGTGCCAGCACCTCCGGTAGGGGGGGCGCGGGGAATTCACCCCTCCACTTT
>-|TRBV18|TRBJ2-3|TRBD2
CASSPWTSGGASDTQYF
TGTGCCAGCTCACCCTGGACTAGCGGGGGGGCCTCAGATACGCAGTATTTT
>-|TRBV10-3|TRBJ1-1|-
CAISESGGVGAFF
TGTGCCATCAGTGAGTCGGGGGGGGTCGGAGCTTTCTTT
>once|TRBV4-1|TRBJ2-5|TRBD2
CASSQAAGLAVQETQYF
TGCGCCAGCAGCCAAGCCGCGGGACTAGCGGTACAAGAGACCCAGTACTTC
>-|TRBV5-5|TRBJ2-2|TRBD2
CASSTLAGGDTGELFF
TGTGCCAGCAGCACACTAGCGGGAGGGGACACCGGGGAGCTGTTTTTT
>-|TRBV6-2/TRBV6-3|TRBJ2-2|-
CASSYSTGGTWHTGELFF
TGTGCCAGCAGTTACTCGACGGGCGGGACTTGGCACACCGGGGAGCTGTTTTTT
>few|TRBV2|TRBJ1-1|-
CASSWGECTEAFF
TGTGCCAGCAGTTGGGGGGAGTGTACTGAAGCTTTCTTT
>-|TRBV7-2|TRBJ2-7|TRBD2
CASSLARTSGGIEQYF
TGTGCCAGCAGCTTAGCGAGGACTAGCGGGGGTATCGAGCAGTACTTC
>-|TRBV18|TRBJ1-2|TRBD1
CASSPMETGSAYGYTF
TGTGCCAGCTCACCAATGGAGACAGGGTCGGCCTATGGCTACACCTTC